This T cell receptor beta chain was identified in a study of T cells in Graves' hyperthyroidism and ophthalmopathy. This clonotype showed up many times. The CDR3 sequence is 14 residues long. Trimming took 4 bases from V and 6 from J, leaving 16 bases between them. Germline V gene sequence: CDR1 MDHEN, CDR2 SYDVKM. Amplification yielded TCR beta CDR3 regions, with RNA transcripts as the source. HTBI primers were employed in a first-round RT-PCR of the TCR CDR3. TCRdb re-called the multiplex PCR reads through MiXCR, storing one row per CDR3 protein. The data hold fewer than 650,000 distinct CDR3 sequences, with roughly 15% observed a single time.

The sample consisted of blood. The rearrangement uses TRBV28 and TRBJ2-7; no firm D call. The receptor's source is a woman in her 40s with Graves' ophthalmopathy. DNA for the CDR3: TGTGCCAGCAGTTCCGGTGCATACACCTCCGAGCAGTACTTC. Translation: CASSSGAYTSEQYF.